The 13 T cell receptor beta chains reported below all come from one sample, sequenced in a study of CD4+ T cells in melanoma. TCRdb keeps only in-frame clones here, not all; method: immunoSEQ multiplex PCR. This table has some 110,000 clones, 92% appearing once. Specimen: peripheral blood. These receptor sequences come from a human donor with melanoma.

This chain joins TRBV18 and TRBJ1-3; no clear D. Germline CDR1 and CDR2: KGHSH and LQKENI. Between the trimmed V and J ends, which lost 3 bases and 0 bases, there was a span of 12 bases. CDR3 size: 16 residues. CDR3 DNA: TGTGCCAGCTCACCCCCAAACGTACCCTCTGGAAACACCATATATTTT. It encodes CASSPPNVPSGNTIYF.

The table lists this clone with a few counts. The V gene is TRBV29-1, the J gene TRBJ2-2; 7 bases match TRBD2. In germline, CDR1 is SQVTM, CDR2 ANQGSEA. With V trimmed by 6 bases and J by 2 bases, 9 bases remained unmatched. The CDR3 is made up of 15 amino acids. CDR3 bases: TGCAGCGTCGAGGTAGGGACTAAAAACACCGGGGAGCTGTTTTTT. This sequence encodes CSVEVGTKNTGELFF.

The CDR3 DNA is TGTGCCAGCAGCGTAGGTGGGAGGGCCCAAGAGACCCAGTACTTC. Its translation: CASSVGGRAQETQYF. The chain combines TRBV9 with TRBJ2-5, with TRBD2 matching 7 bases. Germline trimming cut 0 bases from V and 1 base from J; bases unmatched to any gene: 3. CDR3 length: 15 amino acids. Per the germline V gene, CDR1 is SGDLS and CDR2 is YYNGEE.

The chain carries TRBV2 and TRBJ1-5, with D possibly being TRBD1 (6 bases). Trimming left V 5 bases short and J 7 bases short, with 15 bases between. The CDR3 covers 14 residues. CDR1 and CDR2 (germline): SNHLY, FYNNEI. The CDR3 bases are TGTGCCAGCAGTCCGGGACACCAACCCCAGCCCCAGCATTTT. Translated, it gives CASSPGHQPQPQHF.

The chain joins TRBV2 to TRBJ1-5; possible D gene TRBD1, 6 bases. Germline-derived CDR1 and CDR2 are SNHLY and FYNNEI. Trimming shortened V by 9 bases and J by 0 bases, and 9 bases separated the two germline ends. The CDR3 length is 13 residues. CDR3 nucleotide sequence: TGTGCCAGTGGACAGTATAGCAATCAGCCCCAGCATTTT. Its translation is CASGQYSNQPQHF. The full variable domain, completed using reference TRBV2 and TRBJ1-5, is EPEVTQTPSHQVTQMGQEVILRCVPISNHLYFYWYRQILGQKVEFLVSFYNNEISEKSEIFDDQFSVERPDGSNFTLKIRSTKLEDSAMYFCASGQYSNQPQHFGDGTRLSIL.

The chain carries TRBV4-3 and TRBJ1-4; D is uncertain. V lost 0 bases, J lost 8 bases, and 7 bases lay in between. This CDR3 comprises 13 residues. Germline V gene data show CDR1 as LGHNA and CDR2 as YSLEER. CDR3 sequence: CASSQEIEEKLFF. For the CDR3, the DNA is TGCGCCAGCAGCCAAGAAATTGAAGAAAAACTGTTTTTT.

The CDR3 nucleotides are TGTGCCAGCAGCGTAGGCGGGGCCGCTGAAGCTTTCTTT. The encoded protein is CASSVGGAAEAFF. The chain links TRBV9 to TRBJ1-1; tentatively, D is TRBD1 (5 bases). Germline loops: CDR1 SGDLS, CDR2 YYNGEE. The CDR3 has 13 residues. The V gene lost 0 bases and the J gene lost 6 bases, with 9 bases spanning the gap.

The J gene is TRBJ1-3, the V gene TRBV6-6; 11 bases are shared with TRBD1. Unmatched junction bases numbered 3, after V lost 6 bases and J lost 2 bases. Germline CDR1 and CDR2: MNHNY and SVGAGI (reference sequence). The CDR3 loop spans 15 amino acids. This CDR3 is CASRPGQGAGNTIYF. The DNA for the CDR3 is TGTGCCAGCAGGCCGGGACAGGGGGCTGGAAACACCATATATTTT.

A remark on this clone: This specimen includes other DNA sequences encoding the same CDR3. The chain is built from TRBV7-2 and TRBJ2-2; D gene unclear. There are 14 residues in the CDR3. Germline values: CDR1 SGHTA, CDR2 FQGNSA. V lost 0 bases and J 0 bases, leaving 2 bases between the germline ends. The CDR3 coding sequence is TGTGCCAGCAGCTTAGCCTCGAACACCGGGGAGCTGTTTTTT. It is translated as CASSLASNTGELFF.

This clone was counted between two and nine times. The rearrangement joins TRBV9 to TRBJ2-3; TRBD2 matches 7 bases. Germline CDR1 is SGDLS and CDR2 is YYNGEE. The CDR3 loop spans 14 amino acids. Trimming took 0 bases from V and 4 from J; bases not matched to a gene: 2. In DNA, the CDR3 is TGTGCCAGCAGCGTAGGCGCGGGGGCAGATACGCAGTATTTT. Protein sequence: CASSVGAGADTQYF.

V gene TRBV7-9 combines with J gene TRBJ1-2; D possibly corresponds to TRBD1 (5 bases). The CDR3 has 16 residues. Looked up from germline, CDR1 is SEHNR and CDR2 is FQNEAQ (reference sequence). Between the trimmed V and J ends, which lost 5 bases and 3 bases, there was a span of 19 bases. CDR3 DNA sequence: TGTGCCAGCAGCACGCCCTTGGGACGGGCCGACTATGGCTACACCTTC. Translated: CASSTPLGRADYGYTF.

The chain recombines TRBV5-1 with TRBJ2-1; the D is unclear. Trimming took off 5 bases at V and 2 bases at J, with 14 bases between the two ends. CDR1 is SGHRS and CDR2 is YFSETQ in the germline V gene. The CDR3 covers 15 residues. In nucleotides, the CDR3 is TGCGCCAGCAGGTTAGGGTCTTCACCCTACAATGAGCAGTTCTTC. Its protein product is CASRLGSSPYNEQFF.

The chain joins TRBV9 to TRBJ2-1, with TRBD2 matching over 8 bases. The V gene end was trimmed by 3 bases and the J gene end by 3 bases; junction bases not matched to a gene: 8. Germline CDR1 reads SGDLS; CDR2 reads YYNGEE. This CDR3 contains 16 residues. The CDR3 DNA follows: TGTGCCAGCAGCGGAGAGAGCGGGAGTAGCTACAATGAGCAGTTCTTC. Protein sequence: CASSGESGSSYNEQFF.